A single sample is the source of the 28 T cell receptor beta chains below, sequenced in a study of early T cells in non-severe SARS-CoV-2 infection. MiXCR, applied by TCRdb to the 5' RACE reads, yields one record per CDR3 protein. Of 46,000 or so distinct CDR3 sequences in the sample, around 3.6% are singletons; the top ten hold approximately 3%. The sequenced sample was whole blood. Every receptor here comes from an adult who was a healthcare worker with PCR-confirmed SARS-CoV-2 infection or an uninfected control (not recorded which).

This clonotype was found many times. The CDR3, as DNA: TGTGCCAGCAGGGCGGGACTAGCCTACAATGAGCAGTTCTTC. Amino acids: CASRAGLAYNEQFF. The chain carries TRBV6-1 and TRBJ2-1; 8 bases agree with TRBD2. The CDR3 totals 14 residues. Germline V gene lookup returns CDR1 MNHNS and CDR2 SASEGT. V shed 6 bases, J shed 2 bases, and the junction held 3 bases outside the gene matches.

This clonotype has ten or more counts. J is TRBJ2-1 and V is TRBV5-1, with 11 bases matching TRBD2. Germline V gene data show CDR1 as SGHRS and CDR2 as YFSETQ. This CDR3 contains 18 residues. Trimming took 4 bases from V and 8 from J; bases not matched to a gene: 17. Here the CDR3 reads CASSPTYFSGGEGDEQFF. The CDR3 nucleotides read TGCGCCAGCAGCCCCACGTACTTTAGCGGGGGGGAAGGTGATGAGCAGTTCTTC.

This clonotype was counted many times. The chain recombines TRBV29-1 with TRBJ1-2; 7 positions agree with TRBD1. CDR3 length: 16 amino acids. Germline V gene sequence: CDR1 SQVTM, CDR2 ANQGSEA. The J segment lost 0 bases and the V segment lost 1 base, leaving 8 bases of the junction unmatched. Written as DNA, the CDR3 is TGCAGCGTTGAAGGGTGGTCCGGGACAGCTAACTATGGCTACACCTTC. Its translation is CSVEGWSGTANYGYTF.

V gene TRBV4-2 combines with J gene TRBJ2-5; the match to TRBD2 covers 11 bases. J lost 4 bases, V lost 1 base, and 2 bases had no gene match. This CDR3 is built from 15 residues. Looked up from germline, CDR1 is LGHNA and CDR2 is YNFKEQ. The CDR3 loop is CASSQGTSGPETQYF. The CDR3 coding sequence is TGTGCCAGCAGCCAAGGGACTAGCGGGCCAGAGACCCAGTACTTC.

This clonotype was detected ten times or more. The chain joins TRBV27 to TRBJ2-1; D uncertain. Trimming removed 1 base from V and 7 bases from J, with 8 bases in between. The CDR3 is made up of 13 amino acids. Germline-derived CDR1 and CDR2 are MNHEY and SMNVEV (reference sequence). CDR3 coding DNA: TGTGCCAGCAGTTTATTCCCCGGTAATGAGCAGTTCTTC. This encodes CASSLFPGNEQFF.

This clonotype was observed at least ten times. The chain joins TRBV19 to TRBJ1-5; no clear D. The CDR3 is 13 amino acids. CDR1 is LNHDA and CDR2 is SQIVND in the germline V gene (reference sequence). The ends were cut back, 3 bases at V and 1 base at J, with 4 bases in the middle. This CDR3 is CASSMVSNQPQHF. The CDR3 nucleotides are TGTGCCAGTAGTATGGTCAGCAATCAGCCCCAGCATTTT.

This clonotype was seen ten or more times. The chain joins TRBV6-1 to TRBJ1-5; 8 bases map to TRBD1. The CDR3 has 15 amino acids. V lost 5 bases, J lost 8 bases, and 11 bases stayed unmatched. In germline, CDR1 is MNHNS, CDR2 SASEGT. Here the CDR3 DNA reads TGTGCCAGCAGTCGACAGGGGATAGATCAGGAGCCCCAGCATTTT. It encodes CASSRQGIDQEPQHF.

This clonotype has a count of ten or more. The chain couples TRBV4-1 to TRBJ2-1; TRBD1 matches at 7 bases. V lost 1 base to trimming and J lost 5 bases; unmatched junction nucleotides: 11. The CDR3 is 17 residues long. CDR1 is MGHRA, CDR2 YSYEKL, per germline. In DNA, the CDR3 is TGCGCCAGCAGCCAAGGGAATGGAAAGGGGGCCCACAATGAGCAGTTCTTC. Translation: CASSQGNGKGAHNEQFF.

The rearrangement uses TRBV2 and TRBJ2-7, with 9 bases identical to TRBD2. Germline assignment: CDR1 SNHLY and CDR2 FYNNEI. Trimming cost V 6 bases and J 7 bases; bases outside gene matches: 13. This CDR3 has 15 amino acids. The CDR3 bases are TGTGCCAGCAGGTCGCGGGAGGGGGTACGTCGGGAGCAGTACTTC. Protein product: CASRSREGVRREQYF.

This clonotype has a handful of counts. The chain uses TRBV12-3 or TRBV12-4 and TRBJ2-4; 9 bases align to TRBD1. CDR3 length: 15 residues. V lost 4 bases and J lost 2; bases outside the gene matches: 3. CDR3 in amino acids: CASSYRGQTKNIQYF. DNA for the CDR3: TGTGCCAGCAGTTACAGGGGGCAGACCAAAAACATTCAGTACTTC.

With regard to this clonotype: Being one base from a much bigger clone, this may be a read error. The chain has TRBV6-6 and TRBJ2-3, with 9 bases lining up with TRBD2. Germline CDR1 MNHNY, CDR2 SVGAGI (reference sequence). The CDR3 sequence is 14 residues long. V was pared by 9 bases and J by 0 bases, with 4 bases of the junction left unmatched. As DNA, the CDR3 is TGTGCCAGTGGGACTAGCAGGAGCACAGATACGCAGTATTTT. This sequence encodes CASGTSRSTDTQYF.

This clonotype was detected ten times or more. The chain employs TRBV6-5 and TRBJ1-1, with D perhaps matching TRBD1 (6 bases). Deletions cut 2 bases from V and 1 base from J, with 8 bases between. Per germline, CDR1 MNHEY and CDR2 SVGAGI. The CDR3 is made up of 14 amino acids. As DNA, the CDR3 is TGTGCCAGCAGTTACAGGGGGACGAACACTGAAGCTTTCTTT. Residues: CASSYRGTNTEAFF.

This clonotype was seen more than once but under ten times. This chain uses TRBV29-1 with TRBJ2-7; D not resolved. The germline CDR1 and CDR2 sequences are SQVTM and ANQGSEA. V was trimmed by 7 bases and J by 1 base, leaving 8 bases between them. The CDR3 extends over 11 amino acids. CDR3 nucleotide sequence: TGCAGCGCCGCCGTTTCCTACGAGCAGTACTTC. This sequence encodes CSAAVSYEQYF.

This clonotype was detected a few times. The chain uses TRBV7-6 and TRBJ2-3; 8 nucleotides agree with TRBD2. The germline V gene encodes CDR1 SGHVS and CDR2 FNYEAQ. The V segment lost 2 bases and the J segment 3 bases; nucleotides outside the gene matches: 1. The CDR3 length is 14 residues. The CDR3 sequence: CASSLTGGTDTQYF. CDR3 DNA sequence: TGTGCCAGCAGCTTAACGGGAGGGACAGATACGCAGTATTTT.

This clonotype occurred many times. This chain uses TRBV20-1 with TRBJ1-3; a weak D match, TRBD1 (5 bases). The V end was cut by 1 base, the J end by 4 bases, with 14 bases between. Germline V gene lookup returns CDR1 DFQATT and CDR2 SNEGSKA (reference sequence). This CDR3 is 15 amino acids long. The CDR3 loop is CSARVPGPAGNTIYF. The CDR3 nucleotides read TGCAGTGCTAGAGTCCCAGGGCCCGCCGGAAACACCATATATTTT.

This clonotype was seen at least ten times. The gene calls are TRBV4-2 and TRBJ2-7, with D perhaps being TRBD1 or TRBD2 (6 bases each). The CDR3 has 15 amino acids. The V gene's germline CDR1 is LGHNA and CDR2 YNFKEQ. Trimming pared 0 bases from V and 2 bases from J, leaving 11 bases between. The CDR3 spells CASSQDQRGAYEQYF. CDR3 DNA sequence: TGTGCCAGCAGCCAAGATCAAAGGGGGGCCTACGAGCAGTACTTC.

This clonotype was observed many times. The J gene is TRBJ2-1, the V gene TRBV10-3, with D hard to call. From germline, CDR1 is ENHRY and CDR2 SYGVKD. This CDR3 spans 11 amino acids. Between the trimmed V and J ends, which lost 2 bases and 8 bases, there was a span of 4 bases. Written as DNA, the CDR3 is TGTGCCATCAGTGAGGGGTATGAGCAGTTCTTC. It yields the protein CAISEGYEQFF.

This clonotype has just a few counts. The rearrangement uses TRBV7-3 and TRBJ2-3; 10 positions agree with TRBD2. V trimming: 1 base; J trimming: 6 bases; junction bases outside the gene matches: 4. CDR3 size: 15 residues. Germline CDR1 and CDR2: SGHTA and FQGTGA. The CDR3 bases are TGTGCCAGCAGCTTAATCAGCGGGGGGGCGGATACGCAGTATTTT. Translating gives CASSLISGGADTQYF. The entire variable domain, with the rest obtained from reference TRBV7-3 and TRBJ2-3, is as follows: GAGVSQTPSNKVTEKGKYVELRCDPISGHTALYWYRQSLGQGPEFLIYFQGTGAADDSGLPNDRFFAVRPEGSVSTLKIQRTERGDSAVYLCASSLISGGADTQYFGPGTRLTVL.

This clonotype was detected ten times or more. The chain carries TRBV11-3 and TRBJ2-7; D is unresolved. The CDR3 runs to 13 residues. Germline V gives CDR1 SGHNT, CDR2 YENEEA. Trimming left V 1 base short and J 5 bases short, with 9 bases between. The CDR3 region is CASSLAGRNEQYF. CDR3 nucleotide sequence: TGTGCCAGCAGCTTAGCTGGACGTAACGAGCAGTACTTC.

In this sample, this clonotype turned up many times. The chain uses TRBV24-1 and TRBJ2-1; D call uncertain. CDR1 is KGHDR and CDR2 is SFDVKD in the germline V gene. V gave up 1 base and J gave up 16 bases, with 16 bases separating them. This CDR3 contains 13 residues. CDR3 sequence: CATSDLMVPRTFF. DNA of the CDR3: TGTGCCACCAGTGATTTAATGGTCCCGCGGACCTTCTTC.

This clonotype was found many times. For the CDR3, the DNA is TGTGCCAGCAGCCACGGGACACACACATCCTACGAGCAGTACTTC. This encodes CASSHGTHTSYEQYF. The chain combines TRBV14 with TRBJ2-7, with D maybe TRBD1 (6 bases). This CDR3 spans 15 amino acids. Trimming took 3 bases from V and 1 from J, leaving 13 bases between them. Germline V gene data show CDR1 as SGHDN and CDR2 as FVKESK.

Many counts were recorded for this clonotype. The rearrangement joins TRBV29-1 to TRBJ1-2; tentative D call: TRBD1 (5 bases). V lost 4 bases and J 3 bases, leaving 15 bases between the germline ends. Germline CDR1 is SQVTM and CDR2 is ANQGSEA. The CDR3 covers 14 residues. Written as DNA, the CDR3 is TGCAGCGTTGTTAAGGGGACGGGTGACTATGGCTACACCTTC. This codes for CSVVKGTGDYGYTF.

This clonotype was counted many times. The CDR3: CASSPFRGLNTGELFF. CDR3 nucleotide sequence: TGTGCCAGCTCACCATTTCGTGGCCTGAACACCGGGGAGCTGTTTTTT. This chain uses TRBV18 with TRBJ2-2; no reliable D call. The germline CDR1 and CDR2 sequences are KGHSH and LQKENI. V lost 2 bases and J lost 1, with 11 bases in between. This CDR3 has 16 amino acids.

This clonotype occurred many times. This rearrangement joins TRBV30 to TRBJ1-1, with a tentative D call TRBD1 (5 bases). Germline assignment: CDR1 GTSNPN and CDR2 SVGIG (reference sequence). The CDR3 sequence is 14 residues long. V lost 6 bases, J lost 6 bases, and 20 bases lay in between. The CDR3 protein is CACSRAGMDPEAFF. The CDR3 nucleotides read TGTGCCTGCTCCAGGGCAGGGATGGACCCTGAAGCTTTCTTT.

In its sample, this clonotype was seen many times. The gene calls are TRBV7-6 and TRBJ2-5; 8 positions match TRBD1. Unmatched junction bases numbered 12, after V lost 7 bases and J lost 2 bases. Germline loops: CDR1 SGHVS, CDR2 FNYEAQ. The CDR3 totals 16 residues. CDR3 DNA sequence: TGTGCCAGCACCCAAACCCCAGGGGGCGGTCAAGAGACCCAGTACTTC. The encoded protein is CASTQTPGGGQETQYF.

V is TRBV9 and J is TRBJ2-1, with 9 bases fitting TRBD2. Germline CDR1 reads SGDLS; CDR2 reads YYNGEE. Unmatched junction bases numbered 10, after V lost 4 bases and J lost 5 bases. The CDR3 has 16 residues. Written as DNA, the CDR3 is TGTGCCAGCAGCCCCCCGAGAGCTAGCGGGAACAATGAGCAGTTCTTC. It translates to CASSPPRASGNNEQFF.

This clonotype was recorded at least ten times. This rearrangement joins TRBV10-2 to TRBJ1-2; TRBD1 agrees at 10 bases. V gave up 6 bases and J gave up 7 bases; unmatched junction bases: 8. This CDR3 is built from 14 residues. From germline, CDR1 is WSHSY and CDR2 SAAADI. The CDR3 sequence is CASRDSGTGAGYTF. CDR3 bases: TGCGCCAGCAGGGACTCCGGGACAGGGGCTGGCTACACCTTC.

This clonotype was counted at least ten times. The V and J genes are TRBV25-1 and TRBJ2-7; D call uncertain. CDR1 MGHDK and CDR2 SYGVNS come from the germline V gene. Trimming left V 7 bases short and J 1 base short, with 11 bases between. The CDR3 contains 13 residues. In DNA form, the CDR3 reads TGTGCCAGCACCGTGCCCAATTCCTACGAGCAGTACTTC. This codes for CASTVPNSYEQYF.